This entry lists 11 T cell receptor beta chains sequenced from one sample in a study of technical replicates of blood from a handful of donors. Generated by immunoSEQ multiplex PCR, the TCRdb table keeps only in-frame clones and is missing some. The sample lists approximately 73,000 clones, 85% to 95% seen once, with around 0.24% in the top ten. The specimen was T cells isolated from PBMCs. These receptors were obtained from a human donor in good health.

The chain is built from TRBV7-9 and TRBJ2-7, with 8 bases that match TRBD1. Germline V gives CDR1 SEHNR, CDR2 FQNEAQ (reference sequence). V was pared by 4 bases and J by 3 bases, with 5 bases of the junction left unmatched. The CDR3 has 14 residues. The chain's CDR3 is CASSSGTGSYEQYF. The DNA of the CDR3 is TGTGCCAGCAGCTCCGGGACAGGTAGCTACGAGCAGTACTTC.

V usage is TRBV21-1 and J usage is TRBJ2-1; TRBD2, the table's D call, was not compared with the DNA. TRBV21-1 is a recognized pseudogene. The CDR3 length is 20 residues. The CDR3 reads CASSKDGGLAGGPSYNEQFF. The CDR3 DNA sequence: TGTGCCAGCAGCAAAGATGGGGGTCTAGCGGGAGGGCCCTCCTACAATGAGCAGTTCTTC.

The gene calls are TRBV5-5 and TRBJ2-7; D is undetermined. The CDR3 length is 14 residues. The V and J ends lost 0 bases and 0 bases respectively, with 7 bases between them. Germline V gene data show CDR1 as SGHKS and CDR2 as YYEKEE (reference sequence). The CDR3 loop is CASSLEATSYEQYF. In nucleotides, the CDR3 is TGTGCCAGCAGCTTGGAAGCCACCTCCTACGAGCAGTACTTC.

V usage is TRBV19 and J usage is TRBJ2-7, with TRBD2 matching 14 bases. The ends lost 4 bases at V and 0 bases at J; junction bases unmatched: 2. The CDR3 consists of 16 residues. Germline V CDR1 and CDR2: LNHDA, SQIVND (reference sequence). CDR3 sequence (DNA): TGTGCCAGTAGTACGACTAGCGGGAGGGCCTCCTACGAGCAGTACTTC. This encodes CASSTTSGRASYEQYF.

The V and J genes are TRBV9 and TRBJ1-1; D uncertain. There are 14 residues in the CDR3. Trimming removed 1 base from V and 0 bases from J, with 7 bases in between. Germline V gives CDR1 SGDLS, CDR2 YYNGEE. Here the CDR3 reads CASSVYSMNTEAFF. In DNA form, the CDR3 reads TGTGCCAGCAGCGTATACAGTATGAACACTGAAGCTTTCTTT.

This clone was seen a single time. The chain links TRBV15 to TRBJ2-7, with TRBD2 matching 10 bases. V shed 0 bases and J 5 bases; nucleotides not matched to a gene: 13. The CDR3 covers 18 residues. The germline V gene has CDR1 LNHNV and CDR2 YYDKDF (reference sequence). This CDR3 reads CATSRDELLAGTLDEQYF. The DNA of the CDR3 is TGTGCCACCAGCAGAGACGAGTTACTAGCGGGAACTCTGGACGAGCAGTACTTC.

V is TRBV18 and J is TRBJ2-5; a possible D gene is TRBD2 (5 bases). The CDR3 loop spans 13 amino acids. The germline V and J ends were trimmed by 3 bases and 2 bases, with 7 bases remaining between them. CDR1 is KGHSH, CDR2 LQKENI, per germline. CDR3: CASSPGRQETQYF. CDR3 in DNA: TGTGCCAGCTCACCTGGGAGACAAGAGACCCAGTACTTC.

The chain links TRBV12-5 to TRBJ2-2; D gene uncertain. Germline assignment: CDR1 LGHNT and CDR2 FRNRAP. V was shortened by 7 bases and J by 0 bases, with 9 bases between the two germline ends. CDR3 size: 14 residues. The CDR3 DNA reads TGTGCTAGTGCCTACGCTACGAACACCGGGGAGCTGTTTTTT. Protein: CASAYATNTGELFF.

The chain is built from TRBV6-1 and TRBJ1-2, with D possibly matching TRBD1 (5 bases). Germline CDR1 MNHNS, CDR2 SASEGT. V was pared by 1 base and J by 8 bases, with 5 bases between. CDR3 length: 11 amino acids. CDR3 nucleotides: TGTGCCAGCAGTGAAGGGGGCGGCTACACCTTC. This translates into CASSEGGGYTF.

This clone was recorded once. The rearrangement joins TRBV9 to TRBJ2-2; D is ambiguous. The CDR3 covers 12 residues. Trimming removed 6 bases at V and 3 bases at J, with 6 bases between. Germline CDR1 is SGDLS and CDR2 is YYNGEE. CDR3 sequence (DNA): TGTGCCAGCAACTTAGACACCGGGGAGCTGTTTTTT. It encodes CASNLDTGELFF.

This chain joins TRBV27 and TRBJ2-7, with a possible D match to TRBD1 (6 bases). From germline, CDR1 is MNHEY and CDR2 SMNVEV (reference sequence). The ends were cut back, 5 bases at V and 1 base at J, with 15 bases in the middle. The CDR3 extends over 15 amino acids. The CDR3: CASSPPPRGSYEQYF. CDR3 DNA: TGTGCCAGCAGTCCCCCGCCCAGGGGATCCTACGAGCAGTACTTC.